There are a few counts of the clone carrying this T cell receptor beta chain. The antigen remains undetermined. This sample is drawn from a study of identical twins. Study-wide points: Carriage of fewer insertions was seen in abundant cord blood beta clonotypes, whereas memory repertoires showed none.

The CDR3 runs 14 residues. Trimming removed 6 bases from V and 7 bases from J, with 18 bases in between. TCRdb redid the calling of the 5' RACE reads with MiXCR, one entry per CDR3 protein. This sample has around 960,000 distinct CDR3 sequences, with more than 9% found just once. These data also formed part of another study, on yellow fever vaccine responses in identical twins. That report adds: Twins reportedly appeared to share part of their vaccine T cell response while keeping part individual.

The sequenced sample was PBMCs. The chain is built from TRBV12-3 or TRBV12-4 and TRBJ1-1; maybe TRBD1 (6 bases). This receptor was obtained from a woman aged 18 to 35 in good health. The CDR3 sequence: CASRPSGVGGEAFF. The CDR3 DNA reads as TGTGCCAGCAGGCCGTCAGGGGTCGGTGGTGAAGCTTTCTTT.